This record concerns one T cell receptor beta chain sequence. Its antigen is undetermined. The data were taken from a study of OX40 agonist ivuxolimab in advanced cancers. Study-wide context: Patients in dose escalation had liver, melanoma, kidney or head and neck cancers. Prior anti-PD-1, anti-PD-L1 or anti-CTLA-4 therapy was allowed; roughly 40% had some. Study conclusions and caveats: Partial responders at 0.1-3.0 mg/kg showed near-lowest clonal expansion.

This CDR3 region has 12 residues. Per germline, CDR1 MNHEY and CDR2 SMNVEV (reference sequence). V lost 6 bases and J lost 7; bases outside the gene matches: 2. Assay: immunoSEQ multiplex PCR; the TCRdb copy retains only in-frame clones and omits some. The table has around 31,000 clones, 80% to 90% seen once. Exclusion applied to patients with autoimmune disease history or systemic immunosuppression. The TCR was taken from an adult with an advanced solid tumor such as melanoma, head and neck, liver or kidney cancer. The source was CD4+ or CD8+ T cells sorted from blood, collected in a trial of the OX40 agonist ivuxolimab. The rearrangement links TRBV27 to TRBJ2-1; the match to TRBD1 covers 8 bases. CDR3 nucleotides: TGTGCCAGCAGCCGGACAGGGAATGAGCAGTTCTTC. It translates to CASSRTGNEQFF.